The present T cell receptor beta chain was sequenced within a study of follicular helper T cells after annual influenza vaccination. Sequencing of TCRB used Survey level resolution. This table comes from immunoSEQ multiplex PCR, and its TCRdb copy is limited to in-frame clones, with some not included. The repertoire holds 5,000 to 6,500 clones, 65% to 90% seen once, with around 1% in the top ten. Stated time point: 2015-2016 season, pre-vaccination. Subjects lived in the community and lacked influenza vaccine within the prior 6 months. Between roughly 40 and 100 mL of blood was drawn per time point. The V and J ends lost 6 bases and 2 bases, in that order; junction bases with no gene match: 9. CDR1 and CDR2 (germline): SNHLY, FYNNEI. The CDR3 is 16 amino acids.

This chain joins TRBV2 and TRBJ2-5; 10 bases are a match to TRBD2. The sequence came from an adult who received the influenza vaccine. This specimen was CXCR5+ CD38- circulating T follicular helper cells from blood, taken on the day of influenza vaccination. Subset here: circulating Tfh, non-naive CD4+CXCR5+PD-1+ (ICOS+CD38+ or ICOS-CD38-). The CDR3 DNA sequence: TGTGCCAGCAGCCGAGGAGCAGCGGGAGGGCAAGAGACCCAGTACTTC. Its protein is CASSRGAAGGQETQYF.